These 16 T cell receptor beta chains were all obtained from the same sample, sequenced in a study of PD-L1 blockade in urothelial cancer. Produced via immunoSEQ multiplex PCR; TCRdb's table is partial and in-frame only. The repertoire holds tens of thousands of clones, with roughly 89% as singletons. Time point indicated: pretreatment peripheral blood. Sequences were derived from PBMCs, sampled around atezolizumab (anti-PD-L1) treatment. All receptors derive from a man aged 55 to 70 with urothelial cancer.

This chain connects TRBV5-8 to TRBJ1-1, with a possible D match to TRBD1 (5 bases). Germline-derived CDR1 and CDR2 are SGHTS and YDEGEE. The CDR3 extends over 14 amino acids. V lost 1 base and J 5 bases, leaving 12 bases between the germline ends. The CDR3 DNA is TGTGCCAGCAGCTTGCGATCAGGGAGGACTGAAGCTTTCTTT. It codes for CASSLRSGRTEAFF.

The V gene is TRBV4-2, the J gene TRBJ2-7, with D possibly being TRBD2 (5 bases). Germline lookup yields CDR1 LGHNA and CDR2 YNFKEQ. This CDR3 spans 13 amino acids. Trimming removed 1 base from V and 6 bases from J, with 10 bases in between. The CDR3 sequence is CASSQGTYTEQYF. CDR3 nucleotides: TGTGCCAGCAGCCAAGGGACTTATACCGAGCAGTACTTC.

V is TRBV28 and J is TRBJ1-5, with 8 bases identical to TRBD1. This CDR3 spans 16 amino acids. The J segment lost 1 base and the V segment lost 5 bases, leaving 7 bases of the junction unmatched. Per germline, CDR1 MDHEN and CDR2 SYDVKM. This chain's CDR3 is CASSLRGRSSNQPQHF. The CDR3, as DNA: TGTGCCAGCAGTCTCAGGGGGCGTTCAAGCAATCAGCCCCAGCATTTT.

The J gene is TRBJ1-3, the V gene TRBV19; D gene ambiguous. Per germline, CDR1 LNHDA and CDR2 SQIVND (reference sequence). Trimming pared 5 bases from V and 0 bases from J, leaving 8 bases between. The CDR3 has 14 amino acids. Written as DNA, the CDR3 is TGTGCCAGTAGTGCTTACATCTCTGGAAACACCATATATTTT. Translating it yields CASSAYISGNTIYF.

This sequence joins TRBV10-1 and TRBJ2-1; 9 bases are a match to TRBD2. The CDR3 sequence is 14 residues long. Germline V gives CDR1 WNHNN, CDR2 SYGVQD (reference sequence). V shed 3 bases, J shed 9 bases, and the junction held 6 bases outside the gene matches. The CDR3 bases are TGCGCCAGCAGTGACCATAGCGGGAGTAGTGAGCAGTTCTTC. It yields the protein CASSDHSGSSEQFF.

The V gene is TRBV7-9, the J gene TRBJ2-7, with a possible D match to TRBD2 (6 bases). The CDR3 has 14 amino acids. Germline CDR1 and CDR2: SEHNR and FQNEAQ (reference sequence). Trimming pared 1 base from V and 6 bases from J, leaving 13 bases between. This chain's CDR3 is CASSLDAGSGEQYF. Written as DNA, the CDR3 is TGTGCCAGCAGCTTAGATGCGGGATCGGGCGAGCAGTACTTC.

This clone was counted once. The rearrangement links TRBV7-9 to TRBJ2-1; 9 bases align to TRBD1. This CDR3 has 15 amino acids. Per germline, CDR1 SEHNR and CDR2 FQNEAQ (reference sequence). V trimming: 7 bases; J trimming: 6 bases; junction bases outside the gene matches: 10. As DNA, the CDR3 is TGTGCCAGCACGCTGGCTTTGACAGGGGGCAATGAGCAGTTCTTC. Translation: CASTLALTGGNEQFF.

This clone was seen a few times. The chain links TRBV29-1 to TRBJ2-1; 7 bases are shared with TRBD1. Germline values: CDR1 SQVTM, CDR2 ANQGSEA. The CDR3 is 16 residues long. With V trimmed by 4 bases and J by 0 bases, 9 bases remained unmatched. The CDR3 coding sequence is TGCAGCGTTGGGGAAGGGACAGTTTTCTCCTACAATGAGCAGTTCTTC. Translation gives CSVGEGTVFSYNEQFF.

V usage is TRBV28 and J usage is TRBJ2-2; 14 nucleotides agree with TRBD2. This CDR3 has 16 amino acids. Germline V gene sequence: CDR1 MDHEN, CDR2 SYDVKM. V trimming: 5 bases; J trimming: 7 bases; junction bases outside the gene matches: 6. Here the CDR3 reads CASSLGLAGGIGELFF. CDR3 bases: TGTGCCAGCAGTCTCGGACTAGCGGGAGGTATCGGGGAGCTGTTTTTT.

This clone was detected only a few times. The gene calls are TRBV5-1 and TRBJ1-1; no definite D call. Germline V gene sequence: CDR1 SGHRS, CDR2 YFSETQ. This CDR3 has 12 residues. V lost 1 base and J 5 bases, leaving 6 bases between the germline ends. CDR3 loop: CASSLSETEAFF. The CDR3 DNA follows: TGCGCCAGCAGCTTGAGTGAGACTGAAGCTTTCTTT.

CDR3 DNA: TGTGCCAGCATTCTCCCGAGACTATCCTCCTACGAGCAGTACTTC. Its protein product is CASILPRLSSYEQYF. The genes are TRBV27 and TRBJ2-7; D is perhaps TRBD2 (5 bases). The V gene's germline CDR1 is MNHEY and CDR2 SMNVEV (reference sequence). Trimming left V 7 bases short and J 0 bases short, with 16 bases between. The length of the CDR3 is 15 residues.

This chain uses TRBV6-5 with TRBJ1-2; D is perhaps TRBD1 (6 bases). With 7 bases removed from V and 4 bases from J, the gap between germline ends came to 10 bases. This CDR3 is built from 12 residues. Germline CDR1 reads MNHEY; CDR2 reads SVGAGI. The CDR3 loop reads CASTEGVYGYTF. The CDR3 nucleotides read TGTGCCAGCACAGAGGGGGTCTATGGCTACACCTTC.

The CDR3 reads CASSVGSSTEAFF. The CDR3 DNA is TGTGCCAGCAGCGTCGGGTCGAGCACTGAAGCTTTCTTT. The chain links TRBV9 to TRBJ1-1; D remains ambiguous. CDR3 length: 13 residues. The V end was cut by 2 bases, the J end by 4 bases, with 9 bases between. The germline gives CDR1 SGDLS, CDR2 YYNGEE.

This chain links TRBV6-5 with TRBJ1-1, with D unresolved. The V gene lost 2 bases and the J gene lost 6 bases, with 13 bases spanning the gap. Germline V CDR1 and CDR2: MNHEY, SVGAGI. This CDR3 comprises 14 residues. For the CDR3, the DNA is TGTGCCAGCAGTTACGGCACCCTGGGCGCTGAAGCTTTCTTT. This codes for CASSYGTLGAEAFF.

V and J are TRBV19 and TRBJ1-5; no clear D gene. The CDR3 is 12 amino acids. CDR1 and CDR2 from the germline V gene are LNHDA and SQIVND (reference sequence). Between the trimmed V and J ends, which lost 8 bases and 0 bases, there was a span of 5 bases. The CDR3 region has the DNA TGTGCCAGTGCGGATAGCAATCAGCCCCAGCATTTT. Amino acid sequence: CASADSNQPQHF.

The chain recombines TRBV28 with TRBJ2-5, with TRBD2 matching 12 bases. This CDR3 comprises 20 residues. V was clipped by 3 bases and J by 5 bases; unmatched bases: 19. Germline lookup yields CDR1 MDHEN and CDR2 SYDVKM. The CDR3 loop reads CASSFFYASGRAEESETQYF. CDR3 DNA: TGTGCCAGCAGTTTCTTTTATGCTAGCGGGAGGGCCGAGGAGTCGGAGACCCAGTACTTC.